The rows below give T cell receptor beta chains drawn from one sample of a study of blood T cell repertoires in COVID-19. Measured with immunoSEQ multiplex PCR; TCRdb has only the in-frame clones, and not every one. This table holds around 480,000 clones, about nine tenths found once. The sequencing sample was made of PBMCs or T cells enriched from blood (not recorded which). These receptors all come from a woman aged 18 to 35 who had recovered from COVID-19. CDR3s include the opening cysteine and the closing phenylalanine or tryptophan. The D gene is left open where the match is weak. A clone size is listed for some rows: how often the clone was seen (once, few, many), or a class if it is expanded.

cdr3_nt | cdr3_aa | j_call | clone_size | d_call | v_call
TGTGCCAGCAGCCCCGGACGGGGACTCGCTGAAGCTTTCTTT | CASSPGRGLAEAFF | TRBJ1-1 | NA | NA | TRBV6-5
TGTGCCAGCAGCTCCAGTCCTTTGTTGGCAGATACGCAGTATTTT | CASSSSPLLADTQYF | TRBJ2-3 | NA | NA | TRBV7-9
TGTGCCAGCAGCTGGGGGGGTAGATCCGCAGCTAATGAAAAACTGTTTTTT | CASSWGGRSAANEKLFF | TRBJ1-4 | once | NA | TRBV11-2
TGTGCCAGCAGTGCCGACTTAATCGGAGGTTCACCCCTCCACTTT | CASSADLIGGSPLHF | TRBJ1-6 | NA | NA | TRBV25-1
TGTGCCAGCAGCCCACCAGGGGCGTCCTCTGGAAACACCATATATTTT | CASSPPGASSGNTIYF | TRBJ1-3 | few | NA | TRBV9
TGTGCCAGCAGTTTCGGGGGGGCGGATGAGCAGTTCTTC | CASSFGGADEQFF | TRBJ2-1 | NA | TRBD2 | TRBV5-4
TGTGCCAGCAGTTATATGGCGGGGGGGCCTGGTGAGCAGTTCTTC | CASSYMAGGPGEQFF | TRBJ2-1 | NA | TRBD2 | TRBV6-2/TRBV6-3
TGCGCCAGCAGCTTGCAAGGGGCGAAGGATGAAAAACTGTTTTTT | CASSLQGAKDEKLFF | TRBJ1-4 | NA | NA | TRBV5-1
TGTGCCTGGAGCTTCGTAGGGGTTGATGAAAAACTGTTTTTT | CAWSFVGVDEKLFF | TRBJ1-4 | NA | NA | TRBV30
TGTGCCAGTAGGTCGACAGAAAGTAACTATGGCTACACCTTC | CASRSTESNYGYTF | TRBJ1-2 | NA | NA | TRBV19
TGTGCCTGGAGTGTACGGGATAGGGAGGCCGGGGAGCTGTTTTTT | CAWSVRDREAGELFF | TRBJ2-2 | NA | NA | TRBV30
TGCGCCAGCAGTTCAGAAACCGGGGAGCTGTTTTTT | CASSSETGELFF | TRBJ2-2 | NA | NA | TRBV5-1
TGCGCCAGCAGCTTGGTCTCTTCGGGGGGCGAGTTAGGCTACACCTTC | CASSLVSSGGELGYTF | TRBJ1-2 | NA | NA | TRBV5-1
TGTGCCAGCTCATCGACTTCAAGTAGCGGGGAGCTGTTTTTT | CASSSTSSSGELFF | TRBJ2-2 | NA | NA | TRBV18
TGTGCCAGCACGGCGGGGGGCCTTTACAATGAGCAGTTCTTC | CASTAGGLYNEQFF | TRBJ2-1 | few | TRBD2 | TRBV7-8
TGTGCCAGCTCCTACTCAGGGTCTGATCAGCCCCAGCATTTT | CASSYSGSDQPQHF | TRBJ1-5 | few | NA | TRBV18
TGTGCCAGCAGCCTCTTGGGGACAGGCACGGAGACCCAGTACTTC | CASSLLGTGTETQYF | TRBJ2-5 | NA | TRBD1 | TRBV11-2
TGTGCCAGCAGTGAAGGAGGGGGAGGACAGGCACAAGAGACCCAGTACTTC | CASSEGGGGQAQETQYF | TRBJ2-5 | NA | NA | TRBV25-1
TGTGCCAGCAGCTTACTCCGGAACACTGAAGCTTTCTTT | CASSLLRNTEAFF | TRBJ1-1 | NA | NA | TRBV7-6
TGCGCCAGCAGCTTGGAGAGTCTCTTTCTAGCGGGGACCCTCCCTGAGCAGTTCTTC | CASSLESLFLAGTLPEQFF | TRBJ2-1 | NA | TRBD2 | TRBV5-1
TGTGCCACCAGTGACCACTCAGACGAGGCAGATACGCAGTATTTT | CATSDHSDEADTQYF | TRBJ2-3 | NA | NA | TRBV24-1
TGTGCCAGCAGTCCAGGGGCAGGGCGGGTGAGAGAGACCCAGTACTTC | CASSPGAGRVRETQYF | TRBJ2-5 | NA | NA | TRBV27
TGTGCCAGCAGCGTGGGCGGGGGCCTGAACACCGGGGAGCTGTTTTTT | CASSVGGGLNTGELFF | TRBJ2-2 | NA | NA | TRBV9
TGTGCCAGCAGTGACTCGCAGGGGAGCACAGATACGCAGTATTTT | CASSDSQGSTDTQYF | TRBJ2-3 | NA | NA | TRBV6-4
TGTGCCAGCAGCTCACATTCAGGGACACAAGAGACCCAGTACTTC | CASSSHSGTQETQYF | TRBJ2-5 | once | NA | TRBV27
TGTGCCAGTAAGAAATGGGCGGGGCAGACGCAGTATTTT | CASKKWAGQTQYF | TRBJ2-3 | NA | NA | TRBV19
TGTGCCAGTAGTACCGGGGGCAATCAGCCCCAGCATTTT | CASSTGGNQPQHF | TRBJ1-5 | NA | NA | TRBV19
TGTGCCAGCAGTGAAAGGGGCAGCCAGAACACTGAAGCTTTCTTT | CASSERGSQNTEAFF | TRBJ1-1 | NA | NA | TRBV25-1
TGTGCCAGCAGTGAAAAGGGGCGAGGAAACACCATATATTTT | CASSEKGRGNTIYF | TRBJ1-3 | NA | NA | TRBV6-1
TGCGCCAGCTCGCCGGGGGGGTCTGATACGCAGTATTTT | CASSPGGSDTQYF | TRBJ2-3 | NA | TRBD2 | TRBV10-1
TGTGCCAGCAGCTTGAGGGACTCGAACACTGAAGCTTTCTTT | CASSLRDSNTEAFF | TRBJ1-1 | NA | NA | TRBV7-9
TGTGCCAGTAGTATAGCAAGGGAGGGCACTGAAGCTTTCTTT | CASSIAREGTEAFF | TRBJ1-1 | NA | NA | TRBV19
TGTGCCAGCAGCCAGGCGGATCGGGCTTTCTTT | CASSQADRAFF | TRBJ1-1 | once | NA | TRBV3-1/TRBV3-2
TGTGCCAGCAGCTTAGAGGGGGGGGGAGATACGCAGTATTTT | CASSLEGGGDTQYF | TRBJ2-3 | NA | NA | TRBV7-2
TGTGCCAGCAGCTCACCTCGGGACAGGGATGATGGCTACACCTTC | CASSSPRDRDDGYTF | TRBJ1-2 | NA | TRBD1 | TRBV11-3
TGTGCCAGCAGCTTAGTAACGGGGTTAGCTAACTATGGCTACACCTTC | CASSLVTGLANYGYTF | TRBJ1-2 | NA | NA | TRBV13
TGTGCCAGTAGTATAGCCCACTCAGCGGGGGGGCAAGAGACCCAGTACTTC | CASSIAHSAGGQETQYF | TRBJ2-5 | NA | TRBD2 | TRBV19
TGTGCCTGGAACCTGGGGGGGGCTTATGGCTACACCTTC | CAWNLGGAYGYTF | TRBJ1-2 | once | NA | TRBV30
TGCAGCGTTGCCCGAGGGGAGGGGACCGGGGAGCTGTTTTTT | CSVARGEGTGELFF | TRBJ2-2 | NA | TRBD2 | TRBV29-1
TGTGCCACCAGTGAGGCCGGGACAGGGGCCGGGAGAGAAAAACTGTTTTTT | CATSEAGTGAGREKLFF | TRBJ1-4 | NA | TRBD1 | TRBV24-1
TGTGCCAGCAGCCAGTATTTACAGCAGCCCCAGCATTTT | CASSQYLQQPQHF | TRBJ1-5 | NA | NA | TRBV3-1/TRBV3-2
TGTGCCTGGGGAACCGGGACAGCGGCTGAAAAACTGTTTTTT | CAWGTGTAAEKLFF | TRBJ1-4 | once | TRBD1 | TRBV30
TGTGCCAGCAGCTTGGACTCCTATGGCTACACCTTC | CASSLDSYGYTF | TRBJ1-2 | NA | NA | TRBV5-8
TGTGCCAGCAGCTTGGGGCGGGAGCAGTTCTTC | CASSLGREQFF | TRBJ2-1 | NA | NA | TRBV5-4
TGTGCCAGCAGCGTCCAGGGGTACTATGGCTACACCTTC | CASSVQGYYGYTF | TRBJ1-2 | few | NA | TRBV7-8
TGTGCCAGCAGTGCGGGGGCCGGATGGAATGAGCAGTTCTTC | CASSAGAGWNEQFF | TRBJ2-1 | NA | NA | TRBV5-5
TGCGCCAGCAGTCAATCGTCGAGCAATCAGCCCCAGCATTTT | CASSQSSSNQPQHF | TRBJ1-5 | NA | NA | TRBV23-1
TGCGCCAGCACCCCCGGGGGTCTAGTGGCTTCCAATGAGCAGTTCTTC | CASTPGGLVASNEQFF | TRBJ2-1 | NA | NA | TRBV5-1
TGTGCCACCCGGAAGAGGATAGGTTACGAGCAGTACTTC | CATRKRIGYEQYF | TRBJ2-7 | once | NA | TRBV28
TGTGCCAGCAGTTTGCCCTTGACAGGGGCCTATGGCTACACCTTC | CASSLPLTGAYGYTF | TRBJ1-2 | few | TRBD1 | TRBV28
TGCGCCAGCAGACCCGGGGGGATGCTCCAAGAGACCCAGTACTTC | CASRPGGMLQETQYF | TRBJ2-5 | NA | TRBD2 | TRBV5-1
TGTGCCAGTAGCATGGGACTAGCGGGCGAGCAGTACTTC | CASSMGLAGEQYF | TRBJ2-7 | NA | TRBD2 | TRBV19
TGTGCCAGCAGTGAAGAGGGACAGGGGAGAAGTGAAAAACTGTTTTTT | CASSEEGQGRSEKLFF | TRBJ1-4 | NA | TRBD1 | TRBV6-1
TGTGCCAGCAGAATAGGACTAGCGGGCACCGGGGAGCTGTTTTTT | CASRIGLAGTGELFF | TRBJ2-2 | NA | TRBD2 | TRBV11-2
TGTGCCAGCAGCCCTCTCGGGACACTGAATAATGAAAAACTGTTTTTT | CASSPLGTLNNEKLFF | TRBJ1-4 | once | NA | TRBV7-9
TGCGCCAGCAAAACCGGGACTCTTAATGAAAAACTGTTTTTT | CASKTGTLNEKLFF | TRBJ1-4 | NA | NA | TRBV5-1
TGTGCCACCAGCAGGGAGGCAAATGAGCAGTTCTTC | CATSREANEQFF | TRBJ2-1 | NA | NA | TRBV15
TGTGCCATCAGTGGACAGTTTAACTATGGCTACACCTTC | CAISGQFNYGYTF | TRBJ1-2 | NA | NA | TRBV10-3
TGTGCCAGCAGTTTAGATTTCCGAGCGGGGGAAGAGACCCAGTACTTC | CASSLDFRAGEETQYF | TRBJ2-5 | NA | TRBD2 | TRBV28
TGTGCCAGTAGTAGAGGACAGCCTGATAGCAATCAGCCCCAGCATTTT | CASSRGQPDSNQPQHF | TRBJ1-5 | NA | NA | TRBV19